The next 13 T cell receptor beta chains were all read from a single sample in a study of blood T cell repertoires in COVID-19. Produced via immunoSEQ multiplex PCR; TCRdb's table is partial and in-frame only. This table holds 170,000 or so clones, more than 75% found once. Sequencing was done on a sample of peripheral blood. These receptors all stem from a woman aged 18 to 35 who had recovered from COVID-19.

The chain has TRBV12-3 or TRBV12-4 and TRBJ1-1; 7 bases are shared with TRBD1. V lost 6 bases, J lost 4 bases, and 5 bases stayed unmatched. The CDR3 is made up of 13 amino acids. CDR3 sequence (DNA): TGTGCCAGCAGCCACCAGGGGGGCACTGAAGCTTTCTTT. Protein sequence: CASSHQGGTEAFF.

V and J are TRBV10-3 and TRBJ1-2; D is possibly TRBD1 (5 bases). Germline assignment: CDR1 ENHRY and CDR2 SYGVKD. The V gene lost 0 bases and the J gene lost 6 bases, with 8 bases spanning the gap. The CDR3 has 13 amino acids. The CDR3 DNA sequence: TGTGCCATCAGTGAGTCGGGGGGGGATGGCTACACCTTC. Translation: CAISESGGDGYTF.

J is TRBJ1-3 and V is TRBV15; a possible D gene is TRBD1 (6 bases). With 2 bases removed from V and 4 bases from J, the gap between germline ends came to 9 bases. CDR1 and CDR2 (germline): LNHNV, YYDKDF (reference sequence). The length of the CDR3 is 14 residues. The CDR3 DNA reads TGTGCCACCAGCAGAACAGGGCCGGGAAACACCATATATTTT. Protein: CATSRTGPGNTIYF.

This clone was counted once. CDR3 sequence reads: CASGLFGAKAHVKYF. In DNA form, the CDR3 reads TGTGCTAGTGGTTTGTTTGGGGCGAAAGCGCATGTGAAGTACTTC. The chain is built from TRBV12-5 and TRBJ2-7; a weak D match, TRBD1 (5 bases). The CDR3 totals 15 residues. CDR1 is LGHNT and CDR2 is FRNRAP in the germline V gene. Trimming took 2 bases from V and 11 from J, leaving 22 bases between them.

This chain joins TRBV4-1 and TRBJ2-5, with 9 bases matching TRBD2. V gave up 5 bases and J gave up 7 bases; unmatched junction bases: 5. This CDR3 has 13 residues. Germline-derived CDR1 and CDR2 are MGHRA and YSYEKL. CDR3 nucleotide sequence: TGCGCCAGCAGCAGCGGGGGGCCGGGGACCCAGTACTTC. Protein product: CASSSGGPGTQYF.

This rearrangement joins TRBV9 to TRBJ2-1; D remains unclear. Germline lookup yields CDR1 SGDLS and CDR2 YYNGEE. Trimming removed 3 bases from V and 3 bases from J, with 7 bases in between. This CDR3 spans 13 amino acids. CDR3 protein: CASSASFYNEQFF. DNA for the CDR3: TGTGCCAGCAGCGCAAGCTTCTACAATGAGCAGTTCTTC.

In this sample, this clone turned up once. The chain carries TRBV3-1 (or the pseudogene TRBV3-2) and TRBJ2-1; 9 nucleotides match TRBD2. Losses at the gene ends were 5 bases for V and 5 bases for J; bases not matched to a gene: 10. This CDR3 has 16 amino acids. Germline V CDR1 and CDR2: LGHDT, YNNKEL (reference sequence). Here the CDR3 reads CASSSTGGGAHNEQFF. The CDR3 DNA follows: TGTGCCAGCAGCTCAACAGGCGGGGGGGCCCACAATGAGCAGTTCTTC.

The gene calls are TRBV5-1 and TRBJ1-1; D unresolved. This CDR3 comprises 13 residues. Trimming stripped 4 bases from V and 0 bases from J, with 7 bases between. CDR1 SGHRS and CDR2 YFSETQ come from the germline V gene. CDR3 in DNA: TGCGCCAGCAGCCGTGTAGTGAACACTGAAGCTTTCTTT. Encoded protein: CASSRVVNTEAFF.

The gene calls are TRBV18 and TRBJ1-2, with D unresolved. The V gene lost 2 bases and the J gene lost 0 bases, with 10 bases spanning the gap. The germline V gene encodes CDR1 KGHSH and CDR2 LQKENI. The CDR3 contains 15 residues. The CDR3 protein is CASSPSPGANYGYTF. CDR3 bases: TGTGCCAGCTCACCATCTCCGGGAGCTAACTATGGCTACACCTTC. Looking up the rest from reference TRBV18 and TRBJ1-2 gives the full variable domain: NAGVMQNPRHLVRRRGQEARLRCSPMKGHSHVYWYRQLPEEGLKFMVYLQKENIIDESGMPKERFSAEFPKEGPSILRIQQVVRGDSAAYFCASSPSPGANYGYTFGSGTRLTVV.

The chain links TRBV25-1 to TRBJ1-3; 8 positions match TRBD1. Per the germline V gene, CDR1 is MGHDK and CDR2 is SYGVNS. J lost 4 bases, V lost 8 bases, and 4 bases had no gene match. There are 13 residues in the CDR3. The DNA for the CDR3 is TGTGCCAGCTCGGACAGGGCGGGAAACACCATATATTTT. Translated: CASSDRAGNTIYF.

The chain recombines TRBV5-5 with TRBJ2-2, with no clear D. Trimming removed 0 bases at V and 5 bases at J, with 5 bases between. Germline CDR1 reads SGHKS; CDR2 reads YYEKEE (reference sequence). The CDR3 runs 13 residues. The CDR3, as DNA: TGTGCCAGCAGCTTGGGGCGGACCGGGGAGCTGTTTTTT. Residues: CASSLGRTGELFF.

In its sample, this clone was seen once. This sample includes further DNA sequences coding for the same CDR3. The chain uses TRBV19 and TRBJ1-1; D remains unclear. Trimming cost V 2 bases and J 1 base, with 5 bases left between them. In germline, CDR1 is LNHDA, CDR2 SQIVND (reference sequence). CDR3 size: 13 residues. The CDR3 DNA reads TGTGCCAGTAGTATATCCGGGAACACTGAAGCTTTCTTT. Protein sequence: CASSISGNTEAFF.

V and J are TRBV6-5 and TRBJ2-2, with a possible D match to TRBD2 (5 bases). Germline V gives CDR1 MNHEY, CDR2 SVGAGI. CDR3 size: 14 residues. Trimming removed 9 bases at V and 6 bases at J, with 17 bases between. CDR3 nucleotide sequence: TGTGCCAGTTATTGGACCGCGGAGGCCGGGGAGCTGTTTTTT. Translating gives CASYWTAEAGELFF.